The 2 T cell receptor beta chains given below trace back to one sample, sequenced in a study of T cell responses to AZD1222 COVID-19 vaccine. TCRdb keeps only in-frame clones here, not all; method: immunoSEQ multiplex PCR. The sample lists about 74,000 clones, 86% occurring once. The material was peripheral blood, obtained on day 0 of AZD1222 vaccination. These receptors were obtained from an adult in good health.

The chain recombines TRBV21-1 with TRBJ2-5; the table's D gene call, TRBD2, was not cross checked with the DNA. TRBV21-1 is flagged as a pseudogene. The CDR3 sequence is 19 residues long. The CDR3 is CASSKATASGGPQRETQYF. The CDR3 coding sequence is TGTGCCAGCAGCAAAGCGACAGCTAGCGGGGGGCCCCAACGAGAGACCCAGTACTTC.

This chain uses TRBV27 with TRBJ2-5; TRBD2 matches 12 bases. This CDR3 is 16 amino acids long. The V gene's germline CDR1 is MNHEY and CDR2 SMNVEV (reference sequence). J was trimmed by 1 base and V by 6 bases; bases with no gene match: 6. The CDR3 is CASSVTSGGFQETQYF. CDR3 bases: TGTGCCAGCAGCGTTACTAGCGGGGGGTTCCAAGAGACCCAGTACTTC.